This is a list of T cell receptor beta chains from one sample in a study of shared clonotypes between healthy human individuals. Generated by immunoSEQ multiplex PCR, the TCRdb table keeps only in-frame clones and is missing some. The repertoire holds millions of clones, with 90% to 95% as singletons. Sample: naive CD4+ T cells sorted from blood. Every receptor here comes from a man between 18 and 35 years old in good health. CDR3s include the opening cysteine and the closing phenylalanine or tryptophan. The order of the fields is CDR3 DNA, CDR3 protein, J gene, D gene, V gene. A D gene is named only where the DNA matches it firmly.

CDR3 DNA: TGCGCCAGCAGCCAAGGACTCCCTCTCACAGATACGCAGTATTTT
CDR3 protein: CASSQGLPLTDTQYF
J gene: TRBJ2-3
D gene: NA
V gene: TRBV4-3

CDR3 DNA: TGTGCCAGTAGTCCCACTAGCGGGAGCTCCTACGAGCAGTACTTC
CDR3 protein: CASSPTSGSSYEQYF
J gene: TRBJ2-7
D gene: TRBD2
V gene: TRBV19

CDR3 DNA: TGCGCCAGCAGCTTGGAGGGGCAGGGGACAGATACGCAGTATTTT
CDR3 protein: CASSLEGQGTDTQYF
J gene: TRBJ2-3
D gene: NA
V gene: TRBV5-1

CDR3 DNA: TGTGCCAGCAGTCTGTACGAGCAGTACTTC
CDR3 protein: CASSLYEQYF
J gene: TRBJ2-7
D gene: NA
V gene: TRBV6-1

CDR3 DNA: TGTGCCAGTAGCACCGTGGGGGGGACCACTGAAGCTTTCTTT
CDR3 protein: CASSTVGGTTEAFF
J gene: TRBJ1-1
D gene: NA
V gene: TRBV19

CDR3 DNA: TGTGCCAGCAGTTACTCGTTAGGGCAGGTCCGGGATGGCTACACCTTC
CDR3 protein: CASSYSLGQVRDGYTF
J gene: TRBJ1-2
D gene: NA
V gene: TRBV6-6

CDR3 DNA: TGTGCCAGTGACGACGGGAAGGATTCACCCCTCCACTTT
CDR3 protein: CASDDGKDSPLHF
J gene: TRBJ1-6
D gene: NA
V gene: TRBV19

CDR3 DNA: TGTGCCAGCAGCCCTCGTAGGGGGGACAGTCGATCCCTTAACTATGGCTACACCTTC
CDR3 protein: CASSPRRGDSRSLNYGYTF
J gene: TRBJ1-2
D gene: TRBD1
V gene: TRBV9

CDR3 DNA: TGTGCCAGCAGACTAGGGGGCGGAAACATTCAGTACTTC
CDR3 protein: CASRLGGGNIQYF
J gene: TRBJ2-4
D gene: TRBD1
V gene: TRBV6-5

CDR3 DNA: TGTGCCAGCAGTTTAGGGACTAGCGGGGCCTACGAGCAGTACTTC
CDR3 protein: CASSLGTSGAYEQYF
J gene: TRBJ2-7
D gene: TRBD2
V gene: TRBV28

CDR3 DNA: TGCGCCAGCAGGGCAGGGGGCGAAGTCTATAATTCACCCCTCCACTTT
CDR3 protein: CASRAGGEVYNSPLHF
J gene: TRBJ1-6
D gene: TRBD1
V gene: TRBV4-1

CDR3 DNA: TGTGCCAGCTCACCGGACATGTTCAATGGCTACACCTTC
CDR3 protein: CASSPDMFNGYTF
J gene: TRBJ1-2
D gene: NA
V gene: TRBV18

CDR3 DNA: TGTGCCAGCTCCCGGGGGAGGTCTGGCGAGTTCCAGTACTTC
CDR3 protein: CASSRGRSGEFQYF
J gene: TRBJ2-7
D gene: NA
V gene: TRBV6-5

CDR3 DNA: TGCGCCAGCAGCTTGGGGACGGGGTCTAATGAAAAACTGTTTTTT
CDR3 protein: CASSLGTGSNEKLFF
J gene: TRBJ1-4
D gene: NA
V gene: TRBV5-1